One sample yielded the 32 T cell receptor beta chains listed below, sequenced in a study of CD8+CD57+ T cells in acquired aplastic anemia. Genomic DNA provided the template from which TCR beta VDJ and CDR3 profiles were obtained. TCRdb passed the reads through MiXCR, listing each CDR3 protein once. This table holds about 190,000 distinct CDR3 sequences, about 53% found once. Input material: sorted CD4+, CD8+, or CD8+CD57+ T cells (not recorded which) from PBMCs. Receptor source: a human donor in good health, serving as a control.

This chain links TRBV29-1 with TRBJ2-1, with TRBD2 identical over 13 bases. Germline V lookup: CDR1 SQVTM, CDR2 ANQGSEA. This CDR3 contains 15 residues. V lost 6 bases and J lost 5; bases outside the gene matches: 7. CDR3 sequence: CSVHGTSGKNNEQFF. The DNA of the CDR3 is TGCAGCGTCCACGGGACTAGCGGGAAAAACAATGAGCAGTTCTTC.

The V and J genes are TRBV20-1 and TRBJ1-1; 7 bases line up with TRBD1. CDR3 length equals 15 residues. Per germline, CDR1 DFQATT and CDR2 SNEGSKA (reference sequence). The ends lost 2 bases at V and 8 bases at J; junction bases unmatched: 14. The CDR3 DNA sequence: TGCAGTGCTAGACAGACAGGGAGGATAAAGTCGGAAGCTTTCTTT. The encoded protein is CSARQTGRIKSEAFF.

On this clonotype: The final CDR3 position lacks the conserved phenylalanine or tryptophan, pointing to a likely read error. It is unclear where the CDR3 begins or ends on the DNA, so no DNA is shown, and the CDR3 is as TCRdb lists it. The chain recombines TRBV12-3 or TRBV12-4 with TRBJ2-5; TRBD1 is taken as the D call from the table, unchecked against the DNA. With termini counted, the CDR3 has 8 amino acids. This CDR3 reads CASSIPGQ.

The chain combines TRBV20-1 with TRBJ1-2; no definite D call. This CDR3 is 14 amino acids long. CDR1 and CDR2 (germline): DFQATT, SNEGSKA (reference sequence). V dropped 6 bases and J dropped 8 bases, with 22 bases sitting between them. DNA for the CDR3: TGCAGTGCAAGACGGCTAGCGGGGTCGGAAGGCTACACCTTC. Its protein is CSARRLAGSEGYTF.

Regarding this clonotype: This clone may be a read error of a much larger clone one base away. V and J are TRBV30 and TRBJ2-7; 8 bases map to TRBD1. Germline V gene lookup returns CDR1 GTSNPN and CDR2 SVGIG (reference sequence). V lost 0 bases, J lost 9 bases, and 4 bases stayed unmatched. The CDR3 is 12 amino acids. The CDR3 DNA reads TGTGCCTGGAGTGTACAGGGGGGCGGGCAGTACTTC. Translation: CAWSVQGGGQYF.

This chain connects TRBV20-1 to TRBJ2-5, with D unresolved. CDR1 and CDR2 from the germline V gene are DFQATT and SNEGSKA (reference sequence). Trimming took 3 bases from V and 6 from J, leaving 5 bases between them. The CDR3 extends over 10 amino acids. CDR3 DNA: TGCAGTGCTAGTTTACAGACCCAGTACTTC. Its protein product is CSASLQTQYF.

This clonotype came up a few times. A read error may be the cause here, since a much bigger clone is one base away. The chain employs TRBV7-6 and TRBJ1-3; D is unresolved. CDR3 length equals 16 residues. Germline CDR1 SGHVS, CDR2 FNYEAQ. The CDR3 nucleotides are TGTGCCAGCAGCTACTATAGCGGGAGCTCTGGAAACACCATGTATTTT. Translation gives CASSYYSGSSGNTMYF.

The V call is TRBV7-2, the J call TRBJ2-5; 8 positions match TRBD1. The CDR3 covers 13 residues. V lost 11 bases, J lost 5 bases, and 10 bases stayed unmatched. Germline V gene sequence: CDR1 SGHTA, CDR2 FQGNSA. The CDR3 region is CAGGTGSWETQYF. The CDR3 DNA follows: TGTGCCGGGGGGACAGGTTCATGGGAGACCCAGTACTTC.

This clonotype was counted ten times or more. The chain couples TRBV7-9 to TRBJ2-3, with TRBD1 matching 8 bases. The CDR3 totals 15 residues. Trimming took 2 bases from V and 2 from J; bases not matched to a gene: 3. Germline V gene sequence: CDR1 SEHNR, CDR2 FQNEAQ (reference sequence). Here the CDR3 DNA reads TGTGCCAGCAGCTTAAGGACAGGGATCACAGATACGCAGTATTTT. Translating it yields CASSLRTGITDTQYF.

The table lists this clonotype with many counts. J is TRBJ2-3 and V is TRBV6-5; a weak D match, TRBD1 (5 bases). The V gene's germline CDR1 is MNHEY and CDR2 SVGAGI. This CDR3 has 13 residues. Trimming took 4 bases from V and 5 from J, leaving 10 bases between them. For the CDR3, the DNA is TGTGCCAGCAGTTCAGGACAACAAGATACGCAGTATTTT. Its protein product is CASSSGQQDTQYF.

CDR3 sequence reads: CAISEPGTAKTYEQYF. The CDR3 DNA reads as TGTGCCATCAGTGAGCCCGGGACAGCGAAGACCTACGAGCAGTACTTC. The V call is TRBV10-3, the J call TRBJ2-7; 7 bases are a match to TRBD1. The CDR3 is 16 amino acids. J lost 2 bases, V lost 2 bases, and 9 bases had no gene match. Looked up from germline, CDR1 is ENHRY and CDR2 is SYGVKD.

V is TRBV29-1 and J is TRBJ1-2; a weak D match, TRBD1 (5 bases). CDR3 length equals 13 residues. Germline V gene lookup returns CDR1 SQVTM and CDR2 ANQGSEA. V gave up 4 bases and J gave up 3 bases, with 12 bases separating them. CDR3 nucleotide sequence: TGCAGCGTTGCGACAGCGGAAGACTATGGCTACACCTTC. Amino acids: CSVATAEDYGYTF.

This clonotype has at least ten counts. The rearrangement joins TRBV6-2 or TRBV6-3 to TRBJ2-5; D unclear. This CDR3 has 16 residues. The germline V and J ends were trimmed by 0 bases and 0 bases, with 11 bases remaining between them. Germline CDR1 reads MNHEY; CDR2 reads SVGEGT. CDR3: CASSYSTTPYQETQYF. CDR3 bases: TGTGCCAGCAGTTACTCGACGACGCCGTACCAAGAGACCCAGTACTTC.

The V gene is TRBV20-1, the J gene TRBJ2-7; 12 nucleotides align to TRBD2. The CDR3 is made up of 15 amino acids. The junction had 5 bases not matched to a gene; V was cut back by 3 bases and J by 2 bases. Per the germline V gene, CDR1 is DFQATT and CDR2 is SNEGSKA (reference sequence). This chain's CDR3 is CSARVLAGGTYEQYF. CDR3 nucleotides: TGCAGTGCTAGGGTACTAGCGGGGGGAACCTACGAGCAGTACTTC.

This clonotype was observed a handful of times. It may be a read error: a sequence one base away is much more abundant. The chain joins TRBV6-6 to TRBJ2-1, with 9 bases lining up with TRBD2. J lost 6 bases, V lost 6 bases, and 6 bases had no gene match. Germline V gene lookup returns CDR1 MNHNY and CDR2 SVGAGI (reference sequence). This CDR3 spans 14 amino acids. The CDR3 here is CASRLAGSLNEQFF. The CDR3 DNA sequence: TGTGCCAGCAGGCTAGCGGGAAGCCTCAATGAGCAGTTCTTC.

This chain uses TRBV29-1 with TRBJ2-3; tentative D call: TRBD2 (6 bases). V was clipped by 6 bases and J by 3 bases, with 10 bases between them. The CDR3 has 12 residues. Germline V gene data show CDR1 as SQVTM and CDR2 as ANQGSEA. The CDR3 DNA follows: TGCAGCGTGGACGGGGGAACAGATACGCAGTATTTT. As protein: CSVDGGTDTQYF.

This chain joins TRBV27 and TRBJ2-3; the D gene is possibly TRBD2 (6 bases). Trimming took 3 bases from V and 2 from J, leaving 12 bases between them. Germline V gene data show CDR1 as MNHEY and CDR2 as SMNVEV (reference sequence). This CDR3 is built from 15 residues. In DNA, the CDR3 is TGTGCCAGCAGTTTCACGGCGGGGTCCACAGATACGCAGTATTTT. Residues: CASSFTAGSTDTQYF.

This clonotype was detected ten times or more. The chain carries TRBV4-3 and TRBJ1-1; D not resolved. There are 13 residues in the CDR3. V was clipped by 2 bases and J by 2 bases, with 6 bases between them. CDR1 is LGHNA, CDR2 YSLEER, per germline. The CDR3 DNA follows: TGCGCCAGCAGCCAACTGAGAAACACTGAAGCTTTCTTT. It specifies CASSQLRNTEAFF.

V and J are TRBV19 and TRBJ1-2, with 8 bases matching TRBD1. This CDR3 contains 14 residues. The junction had 8 bases not matched to a gene; V was cut back by 7 bases and J by 4 bases. The germline V gene encodes CDR1 LNHDA and CDR2 SQIVND (reference sequence). This CDR3 is CASTLTGASYGYTF. The CDR3 DNA follows: TGTGCCAGTACCCTGACAGGGGCGAGCTATGGCTACACCTTC.

The gene calls are TRBV2 and TRBJ1-4, with a possible D match to TRBD1 (6 bases). CDR3 length equals 15 residues. Per germline, CDR1 SNHLY and CDR2 FYNNEI. V was pared by 6 bases and J by 10 bases, with 21 bases between. DNA of the CDR3: TGTGCCAGCAGCCAATACAGGGTCGATCTCGGAAAACTGTTTTTT. Translation gives CASSQYRVDLGKLFF. The complete variable domain, with remaining parts taken from reference TRBV2 and TRBJ1-4, reads EPEVTQTPSHQVTQMGQEVILRCVPISNHLYFYWYRQILGQKVEFLVSFYNNEISEKSEIFDDQFSVERPDGSNFTLKIRSTKLEDSAMYFCASSQYRVDLGKLFFGSGTQLSVL.

The chain couples TRBV10-1 to TRBJ2-3; possible D gene TRBD1, 6 bases. The CDR3 has 13 residues. Germline V gene lookup returns CDR1 WNHNN and CDR2 SYGVQD (reference sequence). Between the trimmed V and J ends, which lost 8 bases and 4 bases, there was a span of 13 bases. The chain's CDR3 is CASSGHQADTQYF. The CDR3 DNA sequence: TGCGCCAGCTCGGGACATCAGGCAGATACGCAGTATTTT.

The chain recombines TRBV24-1 with TRBJ1-5; D remains unclear. Trimming left V 4 bases short and J 5 bases short, with 14 bases between. CDR1 KGHDR and CDR2 SFDVKD come from the germline V gene. This CDR3 is 15 amino acids long. The CDR3: CATSEAGRNDQPQHF. The CDR3 coding sequence is TGTGCCACCAGTGAGGCGGGGAGAAATGATCAGCCCCAGCATTTT.

This clonotype was recorded at least ten times. V gene TRBV20-1 combines with J gene TRBJ2-1; perhaps TRBD2 as D (6 bases). CDR1 and CDR2 from the germline V gene are DFQATT and SNEGSKA (reference sequence). The CDR3 consists of 11 residues. The V end lost 7 bases, the J end lost 7 bases, and 11 bases lay between the germline ends. CDR3 loop: CSGGTSNEQFF. The DNA of the CDR3 is TGCAGTGGGGGGACTTCGAATGAGCAGTTCTTC.

The CDR3 spells CASSSYPATGGGGYEQYF. Here the CDR3 DNA reads TGTGCCAGCAGCTCCTATCCCGCGACTGGCGGGGGGGGTTACGAGCAGTACTTC. This chain joins TRBV7-2 and TRBJ2-7; 9 bases line up with TRBD2. Trimming removed 4 bases from V and 4 bases from J; junction bases left unmatched: 17. This CDR3 spans 18 amino acids. Germline V gene data show CDR1 as SGHTA and CDR2 as FQGNSA.

The DNA for the CDR3 is TGTGCCAGTAGTACCCTCGGGGGGATGACGCAGTTCTTC. It specifies CASSTLGGMTQFF. This chain joins TRBV19 and TRBJ2-1; 7 positions agree with TRBD2. Germline CDR1 reads LNHDA; CDR2 reads SQIVND (reference sequence). The CDR3 totals 13 residues. Germline trimming cut 4 bases from V and 12 bases from J; bases unmatched to any gene: 9.

This clonotype was seen a few times. The conserved final phenylalanine or tryptophan is absent from the CDR3, which likely points to a read error. The chain uses TRBV20-1 and TRBJ1-1; TRBD1 agrees at 7 bases. The CDR3 runs to 14 residues. Germline CDR1 reads DFQATT; CDR2 reads SNEGSKA (reference sequence). The J segment lost 1 base and the V segment lost 6 bases, leaving 8 bases of the junction unmatched. The DNA of the CDR3 is TGCAGTGCCAGCGACAGGGCCGCGAACACTGAAGCTTTCTCT. Protein sequence: CSASDRAANTEAFS.

This clonotype appeared many times. The genes are TRBV6-1 and TRBJ2-5, with TRBD1 as a possible D gene (6 bases). This CDR3 has 15 residues. The V gene's germline CDR1 is MNHNS and CDR2 SASEGT. The V and J ends lost 10 bases and 2 bases respectively, with 20 bases between them. The CDR3: CATQWETGSQETQYF. CDR3 DNA sequence: TGTGCCACCCAGTGGGAAACAGGGTCTCAAGAGACCCAGTACTTC.

This clonotype was counted many times. CDR3: CASSIGGGEYNEQFF. In nucleotides, the CDR3 is TGTGCCAGTAGTATAGGGGGGGGGGAATACAATGAGCAGTTCTTC. V gene TRBV19 combines with J gene TRBJ2-1, with 7 bases matching TRBD2. The germline CDR1 and CDR2 sequences are LNHDA and SQIVND (reference sequence). V shed 1 base, J shed 4 bases, and the junction held 4 bases outside the gene matches. There are 15 residues in the CDR3.

This clonotype turned up a few times. A read error may explain this, as a much larger clone is one base away. The rearrangement uses TRBV2 and TRBJ1-4; 7 bases are shared with TRBD1. Germline CDR1 is SNHLY and CDR2 is FYNNEI. This CDR3 is built from 15 residues. Here the CDR3 reads CASGSGTVSHEKLLF. CDR3 bases: TGTGCCAGCGGGTCGGGGACAGTAAGCCATGAAAAACTGCTTTTT.

This clonotype was picked up many times. The chain joins TRBV19 to TRBJ1-2, with D possibly matching TRBD1 (6 bases). CDR1 is LNHDA, CDR2 SQIVND, per germline (reference sequence). Deletions cut 0 bases from V and 7 bases from J, with 18 bases between. The CDR3 is 16 amino acids. CDR3 coding DNA: TGTGCCAGTAGTATAGATCATCAGGGGCGGTTATCTGGCTACACCTTC. This encodes CASSIDHQGRLSGYTF. Filled out from reference TRBV19 and TRBJ1-2, the complete variable domain reads DGGITQSPKYLFRKEGQNVTLSCEQNLNHDAMYWYRQDPGQGLRLIYYSQIVNDFQKGDIAEGYSVSREKKESFPLTVTSAQKNPTAFYLCASSIDHQGRLSGYTFGSGTRLTVV.

This clonotype was seen once. This sequence joins TRBV29-1 and TRBJ1-1, with D tentatively TRBD1 (5 bases). The V and J ends lost 7 bases and 4 bases respectively, with 13 bases between them. The CDR3 loop spans 12 amino acids. Germline loops: CDR1 SQVTM, CDR2 ANQGSEA. Here the CDR3 reads CSARDGTTEAFF. CDR3 nucleotides: TGCAGCGCCCGGGACGGGACCACTGAAGCTTTCTTT.

This clonotype has just a few counts. The chain links TRBV6-5 to TRBJ2-7, with no clear D. V was clipped by 7 bases and J by 4 bases, with 14 bases between them. This CDR3 has 13 residues. Germline CDR1 reads MNHEY; CDR2 reads SVGAGI. The CDR3 is CASNLGSRYEQYV. The CDR3 nucleotides are TGTGCCAGCAACCTTGGCTCTCGGTACGAGCAGTACGTC.